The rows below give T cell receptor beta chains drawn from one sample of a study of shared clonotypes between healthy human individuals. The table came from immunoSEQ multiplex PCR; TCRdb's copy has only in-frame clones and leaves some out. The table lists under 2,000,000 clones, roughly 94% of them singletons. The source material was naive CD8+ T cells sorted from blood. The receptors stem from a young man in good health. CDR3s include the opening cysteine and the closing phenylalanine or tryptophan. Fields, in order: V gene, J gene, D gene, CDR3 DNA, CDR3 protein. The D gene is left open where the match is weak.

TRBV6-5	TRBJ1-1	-	TGTGCCAGCAGTTACGAGGGGTCCGGTGAAGCTTTCTTT	CASSYEGSGEAFF
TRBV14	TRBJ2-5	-	TGTGCCAGCAGCCAAGGGGTTAGCGGAGAGACCCAGTACTTC	CASSQGVSGETQYF
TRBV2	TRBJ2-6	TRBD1	TGTGCCAGCAGTGAAGCCCCCATGGACAGGGGGATTTCCTCTGGGGCCAACGTCCTGACTTTC	CASSEAPMDRGISSGANVLTF
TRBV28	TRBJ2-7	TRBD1	TGTGCCAGCAGAATCGGGACAGGGGAGGACTTC	CASRIGTGEDF
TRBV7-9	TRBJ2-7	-	TGTGCCAGCAGCCCACACAGGGAGTTGGACGAGCAGTACTTC	CASSPHRELDEQYF
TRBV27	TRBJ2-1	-	TGTGCCAGCAGGGCGCATAGCGGCTCCTACAATGAGCAGTTCTTC	CASRAHSGSYNEQFF
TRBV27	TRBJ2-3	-	TGTGCCAGCAGTCAGGGGCCGGGCCGGAGAGATACGCAGTATTTT	CASSQGPGRRDTQYF
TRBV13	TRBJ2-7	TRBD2	TGTGCCAGCAGCCCAGGTCGCGGCGGGAGCTCCTACGAGCAGTACTTC	CASSPGRGGSSYEQYF
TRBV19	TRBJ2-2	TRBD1	TGTGCCAGTAGTATAGTAGGGACAGGGGGATCCGGGGAGCTGTTTTTT	CASSIVGTGGSGELFF
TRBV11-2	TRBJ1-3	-	TGTGCCAGCAGCTTAGTTCCCTACTCTGGAAACACCATATATTTT	CASSLVPYSGNTIYF
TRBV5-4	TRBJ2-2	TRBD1	TGTGCCAGCAGCCGAGGGGACAGGGGTAACACCGGGGAGCTGTTTTTT	CASSRGDRGNTGELFF
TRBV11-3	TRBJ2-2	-	TGTGCCAGCAGCTTATCCGACTCGGAGCTGTTTTTT	CASSLSDSELFF
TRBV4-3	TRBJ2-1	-	TGCGCCAGCAGCCAAGATATTTCGGCTGAGCAGTTCTTC	CASSQDISAEQFF
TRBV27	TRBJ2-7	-	TGTGCCAGCAGTTCAGGTCTTGGTTACGAGCAGTACTTC	CASSSGLGYEQYF
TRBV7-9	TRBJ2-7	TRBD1	TGTGCCAGCAGTCCGACAGGGGCCTACGAGCAGTACTTC	CASSPTGAYEQYF